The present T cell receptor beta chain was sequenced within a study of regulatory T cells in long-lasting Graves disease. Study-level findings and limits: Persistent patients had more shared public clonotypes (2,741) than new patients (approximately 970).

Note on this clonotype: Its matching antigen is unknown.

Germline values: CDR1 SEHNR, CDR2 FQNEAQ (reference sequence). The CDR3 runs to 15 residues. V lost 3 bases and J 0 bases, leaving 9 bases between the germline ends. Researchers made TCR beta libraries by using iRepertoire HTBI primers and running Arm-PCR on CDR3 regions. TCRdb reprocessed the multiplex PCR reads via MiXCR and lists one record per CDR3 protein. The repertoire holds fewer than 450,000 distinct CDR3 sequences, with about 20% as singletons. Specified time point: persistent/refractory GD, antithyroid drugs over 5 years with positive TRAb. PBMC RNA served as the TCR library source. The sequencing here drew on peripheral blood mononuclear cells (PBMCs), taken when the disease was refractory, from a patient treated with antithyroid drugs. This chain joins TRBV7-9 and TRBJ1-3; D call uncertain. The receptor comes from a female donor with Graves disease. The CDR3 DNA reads TGTGCCAGCAGCTTTAATAACCCCTCTGGAAACACCATATATTTT. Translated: CASSFNNPSGNTIYF.